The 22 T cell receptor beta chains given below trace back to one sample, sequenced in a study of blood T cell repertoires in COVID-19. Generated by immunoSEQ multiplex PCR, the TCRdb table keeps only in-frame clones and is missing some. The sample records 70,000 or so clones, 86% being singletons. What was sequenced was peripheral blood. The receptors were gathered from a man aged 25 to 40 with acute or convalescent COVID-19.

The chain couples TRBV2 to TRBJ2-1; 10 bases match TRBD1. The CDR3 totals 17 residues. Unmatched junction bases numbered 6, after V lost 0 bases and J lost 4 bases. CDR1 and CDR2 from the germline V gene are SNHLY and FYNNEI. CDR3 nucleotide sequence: TGTGCCAGCAGTGAAGCGCTGGGACAGGGGTCGTACAATGAGCAGTTCTTC. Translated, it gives CASSEALGQGSYNEQFF.

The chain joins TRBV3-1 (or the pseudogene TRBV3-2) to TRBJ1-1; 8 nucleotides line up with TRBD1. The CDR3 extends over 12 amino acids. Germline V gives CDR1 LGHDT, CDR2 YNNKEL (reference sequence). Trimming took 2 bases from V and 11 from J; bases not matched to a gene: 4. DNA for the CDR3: TGTGCCAGCAGCCAAAACAGGGACAGGGCTTTCTTT. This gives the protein CASSQNRDRAFF.

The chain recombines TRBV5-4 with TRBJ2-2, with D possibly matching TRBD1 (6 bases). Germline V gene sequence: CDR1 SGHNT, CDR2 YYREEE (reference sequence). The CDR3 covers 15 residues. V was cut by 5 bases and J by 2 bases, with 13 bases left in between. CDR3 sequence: CASSYQQGNTGELFF. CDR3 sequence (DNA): TGTGCCAGCAGTTACCAACAGGGAAACACCGGGGAGCTGTTTTTT.

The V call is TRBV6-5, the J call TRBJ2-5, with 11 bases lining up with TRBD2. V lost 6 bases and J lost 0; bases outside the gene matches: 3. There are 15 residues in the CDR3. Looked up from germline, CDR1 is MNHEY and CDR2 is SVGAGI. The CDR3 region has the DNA TGTGCCAGCAGCTTGGGACTAGCGGACCAAGAGACCCAGTACTTC. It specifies CASSLGLADQETQYF.

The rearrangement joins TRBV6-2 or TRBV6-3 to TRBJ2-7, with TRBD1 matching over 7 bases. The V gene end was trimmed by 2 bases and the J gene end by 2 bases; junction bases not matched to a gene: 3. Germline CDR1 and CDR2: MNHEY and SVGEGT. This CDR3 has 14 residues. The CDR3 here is CASSYRGQTYEQYF. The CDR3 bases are TGTGCCAGCAGTTACCGGGGACAGACCTACGAGCAGTACTTC.

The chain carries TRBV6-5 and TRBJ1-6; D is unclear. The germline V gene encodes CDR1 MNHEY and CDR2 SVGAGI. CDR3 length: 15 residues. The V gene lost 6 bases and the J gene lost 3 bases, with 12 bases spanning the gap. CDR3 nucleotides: TGTGCCAGCAGATCCGGGTGGAACTATAATTCACCCCTCCACTTT. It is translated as CASRSGWNYNSPLHF.

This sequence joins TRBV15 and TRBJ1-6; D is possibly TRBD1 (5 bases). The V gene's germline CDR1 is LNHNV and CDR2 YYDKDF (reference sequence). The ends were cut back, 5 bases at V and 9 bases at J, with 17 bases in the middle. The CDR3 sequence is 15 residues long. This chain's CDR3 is CATSPPGFGGSPLHF. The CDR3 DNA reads TGTGCCACCAGCCCACCTGGGTTCGGGGGTTCACCCCTCCACTTT.

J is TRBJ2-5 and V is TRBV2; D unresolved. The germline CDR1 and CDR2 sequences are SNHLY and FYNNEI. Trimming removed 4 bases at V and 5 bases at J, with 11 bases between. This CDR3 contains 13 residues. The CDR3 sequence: CASSVGLMETQYF. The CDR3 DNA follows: TGTGCCAGCAGTGTTGGCCTGATGGAGACCCAGTACTTC.

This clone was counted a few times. The CDR3 spells CASSLQGRDGYTF. Here the CDR3 DNA reads TGCGCCAGCAGCCTCCAGGGGAGGGATGGCTACACCTTC. V is TRBV5-1 and J is TRBJ1-2, with D maybe TRBD1 (6 bases). CDR1 SGHRS and CDR2 YFSETQ come from the germline V gene. This CDR3 has 13 residues. The ends were cut back, 4 bases at V and 6 bases at J, with 13 bases in the middle.

This CDR3 is CASSLVESVNEQFF. DNA of the CDR3: TGTGCCAGCAGCTTAGTAGAATCGGTCAATGAGCAGTTCTTC. The chain couples TRBV7-8 to TRBJ2-1; no clear D gene. V lost 1 base to trimming and J lost 6 bases, with 10 bases between them. Per germline, CDR1 SGHVS and CDR2 FQNEAQ. There are 14 residues in the CDR3.

The CDR3, as DNA: TGTGCCAGCAGTACCGTTGGCCGACTGGGACTAATCTCCTACAATGAGCAGTTCTTC. Translated, it gives CASSTVGRLGLISYNEQFF. The chain links TRBV7-2 to TRBJ2-1, with 7 bases aligning to TRBD2. Germline assignment: CDR1 SGHTA and CDR2 FQGNSA. V dropped 6 bases and J dropped 0; count of bases not matched to a gene: 17. The CDR3 is 19 amino acids.

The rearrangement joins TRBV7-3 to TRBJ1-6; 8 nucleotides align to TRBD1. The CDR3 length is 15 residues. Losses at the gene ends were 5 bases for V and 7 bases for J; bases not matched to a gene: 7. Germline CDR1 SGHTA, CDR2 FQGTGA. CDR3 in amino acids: CASSHGQGLNSPLHF. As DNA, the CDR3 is TGTGCCAGCAGCCATGGACAGGGCTTAAATTCACCCCTCCACTTT.

The CDR3 coding sequence is TGTGCCTGGAAAAAAACACCTAGGTACTCCTACAATGAGCAGTTCTTC. It yields the protein CAWKKTPRYSYNEQFF. This chain links TRBV30 with TRBJ2-1; D unresolved. Looked up from germline, CDR1 is GTSNPN and CDR2 is SVGIG (reference sequence). The CDR3 sequence is 16 residues long. Trimming left V 4 bases short and J 0 bases short, with 16 bases between.

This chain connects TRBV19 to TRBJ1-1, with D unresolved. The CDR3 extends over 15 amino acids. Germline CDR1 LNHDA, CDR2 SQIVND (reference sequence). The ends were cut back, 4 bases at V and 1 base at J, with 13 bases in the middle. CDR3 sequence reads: CASSKLRSGNTEAFF. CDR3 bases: TGTGCCAGTAGTAAGTTACGATCGGGGAACACTGAAGCTTTCTTT.

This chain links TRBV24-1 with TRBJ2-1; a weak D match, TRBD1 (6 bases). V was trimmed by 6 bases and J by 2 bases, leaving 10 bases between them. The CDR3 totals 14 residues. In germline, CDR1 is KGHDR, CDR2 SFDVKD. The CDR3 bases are TGTGCCACCAGTAAAGCAGGGGCCTACAATGAGCAGTTCTTC. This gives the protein CATSKAGAYNEQFF.

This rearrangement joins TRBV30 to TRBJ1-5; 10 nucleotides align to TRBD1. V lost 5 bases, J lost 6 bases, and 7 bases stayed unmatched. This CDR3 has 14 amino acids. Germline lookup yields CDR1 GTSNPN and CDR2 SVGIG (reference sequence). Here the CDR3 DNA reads TGTGCCTGGGGAAGGACAGGGGGGGGTCAGCCCCAGCATTTT. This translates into CAWGRTGGGQPQHF.

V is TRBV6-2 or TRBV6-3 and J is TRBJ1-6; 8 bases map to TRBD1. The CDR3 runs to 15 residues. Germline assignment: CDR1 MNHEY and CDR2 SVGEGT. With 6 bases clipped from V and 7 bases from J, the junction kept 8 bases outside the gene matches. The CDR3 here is CASSPLGQGNSPLHF. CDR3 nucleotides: TGTGCCAGCAGCCCCCTCGGACAGGGAAATTCACCCCTCCACTTT.

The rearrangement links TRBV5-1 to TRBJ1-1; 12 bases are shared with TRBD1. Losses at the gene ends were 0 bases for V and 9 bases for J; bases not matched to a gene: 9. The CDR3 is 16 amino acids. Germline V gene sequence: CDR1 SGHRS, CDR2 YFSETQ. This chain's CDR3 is CASSLEEPGQGAKAFF. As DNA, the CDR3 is TGCGCCAGCAGCTTGGAAGAACCGGGACAGGGGGCAAAAGCTTTCTTT.

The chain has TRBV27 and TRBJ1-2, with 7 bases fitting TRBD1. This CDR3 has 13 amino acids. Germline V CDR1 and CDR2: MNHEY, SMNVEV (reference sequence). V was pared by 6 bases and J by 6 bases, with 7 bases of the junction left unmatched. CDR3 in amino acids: CASSADRDDGYTF. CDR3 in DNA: TGTGCCAGCAGCGCCGACAGGGACGATGGCTACACCTTC.

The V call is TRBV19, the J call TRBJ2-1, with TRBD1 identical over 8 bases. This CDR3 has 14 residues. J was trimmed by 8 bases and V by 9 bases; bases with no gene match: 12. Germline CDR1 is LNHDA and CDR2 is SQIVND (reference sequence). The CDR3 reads CASEGGRGRDEQFF. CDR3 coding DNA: TGTGCCAGCGAAGGTGGCAGGGGGCGGGATGAGCAGTTCTTC.

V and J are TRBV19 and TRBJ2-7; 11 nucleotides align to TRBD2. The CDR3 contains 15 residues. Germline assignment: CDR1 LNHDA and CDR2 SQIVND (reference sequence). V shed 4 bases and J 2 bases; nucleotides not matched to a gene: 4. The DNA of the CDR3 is TGTGCCAGTAGTACACTAGCGGGAGAGGCCTACGAGCAGTACTTC. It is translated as CASSTLAGEAYEQYF.

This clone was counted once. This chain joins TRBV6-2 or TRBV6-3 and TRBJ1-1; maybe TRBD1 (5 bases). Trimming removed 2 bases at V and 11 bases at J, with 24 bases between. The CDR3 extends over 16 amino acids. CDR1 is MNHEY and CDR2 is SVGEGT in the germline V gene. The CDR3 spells CASSYAAGRPTRWAFF. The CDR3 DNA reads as TGTGCCAGCAGTTACGCAGCGGGACGACCGACTAGATGGGCTTTCTTT.